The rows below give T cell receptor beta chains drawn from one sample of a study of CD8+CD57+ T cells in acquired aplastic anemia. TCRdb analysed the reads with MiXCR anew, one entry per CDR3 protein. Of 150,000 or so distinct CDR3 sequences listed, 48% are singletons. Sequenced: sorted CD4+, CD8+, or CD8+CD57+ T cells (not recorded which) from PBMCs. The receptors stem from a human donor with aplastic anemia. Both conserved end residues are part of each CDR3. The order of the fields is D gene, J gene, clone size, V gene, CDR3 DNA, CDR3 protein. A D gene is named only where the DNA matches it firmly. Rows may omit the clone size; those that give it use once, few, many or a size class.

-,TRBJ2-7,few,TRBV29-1,TGCAGCGTTGCCGGGACGGACGTACGAGTGAAGTACTTC,CSVAGTDVRVKYF
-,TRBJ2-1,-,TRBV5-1,TGCGCCAGCACGGCAGACTTAAATGAGCAGTTCTTC,CASTADLNEQFF
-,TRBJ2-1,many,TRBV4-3,TGCGCCAGCAGATCAAGTATCGGGAGTGGCAATGAGCAGTTCTTC,CASRSSIGSGNEQFF
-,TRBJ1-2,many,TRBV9,TGTGCCAGCAGCGGAAACGACGGAGGCTATGGCTACACCTTC,CASSGNDGGYGYTF
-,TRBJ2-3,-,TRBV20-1,TGCAGTGCTAGAGTTCGGGACTCCAGCAACACAGATACGCAGTATTTT,CSARVRDSSNTDTQYF
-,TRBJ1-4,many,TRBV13,TGTGCCAGCAGCCACCGAGGGCATGAAAAACTGTTTTTT,CASSHRGHEKLFF
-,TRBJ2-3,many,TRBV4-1,TGCGCCAGCAGCCAAACAGCTGTCGATACAGATACGCAGTATTTT,CASSQTAVDTDTQYF
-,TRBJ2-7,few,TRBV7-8,TGTGCCAGCAGCTTAGTAGCAGGGACTGAAGACGAGCAGTACTTC,CASSLVAGTEDEQYF
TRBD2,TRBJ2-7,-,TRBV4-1,TGCGCCAGCAGCCAACTCTTTAGCGGGAGCGACGAGCAGTACTTC,CASSQLFSGSDEQYF
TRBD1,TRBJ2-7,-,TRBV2,TGTGCCAGCAAGATCCAGGGGGCCATATACGAGCAGTACTTC,CASKIQGAIYEQYF
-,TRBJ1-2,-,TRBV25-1,TGTGTCGGCAGTGATAGGGGAGCAAACTATGGCTACACCTTC,CVGSDRGANYGYTF
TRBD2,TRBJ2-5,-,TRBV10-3,TGTGCCATCACCCGGGGGGACGCCCAAGAGACCCAGTACTTC,CAITRGDAQETQYF